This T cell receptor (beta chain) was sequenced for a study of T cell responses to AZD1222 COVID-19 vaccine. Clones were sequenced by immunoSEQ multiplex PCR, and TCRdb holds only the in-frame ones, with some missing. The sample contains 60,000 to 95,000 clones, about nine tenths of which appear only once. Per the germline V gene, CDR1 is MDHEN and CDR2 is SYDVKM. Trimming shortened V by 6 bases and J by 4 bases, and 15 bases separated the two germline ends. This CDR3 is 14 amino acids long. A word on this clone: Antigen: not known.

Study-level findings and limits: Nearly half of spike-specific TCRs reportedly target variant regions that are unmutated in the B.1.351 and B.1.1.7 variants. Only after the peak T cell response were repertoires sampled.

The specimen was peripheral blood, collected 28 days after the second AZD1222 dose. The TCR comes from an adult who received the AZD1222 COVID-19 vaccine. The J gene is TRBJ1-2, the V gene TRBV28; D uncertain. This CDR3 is CASRTPTGFYGYTF. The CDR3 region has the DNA TGTGCCAGCAGAACCCCTACGGGTTTCTATGGCTACACCTTC.